This is a list of T cell receptor beta chains from one sample in a study of T-cell reconstitution after alpha-beta-depleted transplantation in children. Each CDR3 protein gets one entry after TCRdb re-called the PCR reads with MiXCR. The data contain 350,000 to 400,000 distinct CDR3 sequences, 13% of them singletons. Source: PBMCs, taken from the stem cell graft. The receptors shown here come from a human donor who donated a stem cell graft to a child with Fanconi anemia. The CDR3 runs from the conserved cysteine through the conserved F or W. D genes are given only for firm matches. Expanded clones get a size class; other rows say once, few or many, or leave the size out.

v_gene,abundance,d_gene,j_gene,CDR3nt,CDR3aa
TRBV5-1,few,.,TRBJ1-1,TGCGCCAGCAGCACCCGGAACGGGTCTCCTGAAGCTTTCTTT,CASSTRNGSPEAFF
TRBV20-1,many,TRBD2,TRBJ2-1,TGCAGTGCTAGAGCCCGGACTAGCGGGGGTTACAATGAGCAGTTCTTC,CSARARTSGGYNEQFF
TRBV7-9,.,.,TRBJ2-2,TGTGCCAGCAGCTTAGTCGTATCGCGGGGGGAGCTGTTTTTT,CASSLVVSRGELFF
TRBV10-3,many,.,TRBJ1-1,TGTGCCATCAGTGAGAAGGCAGGGGCAGGTGAAGCTTTCTTT,CAISEKAGAGEAFF
TRBV9,.,.,TRBJ2-1,TGTGCCAGCAGCGTAGGGGGGGCAGGGGCCTACAATGAGCAGTTCTTC,CASSVGGAGAYNEQFF
TRBV12-3/TRBV12-4,many,.,TRBJ2-3,TGTGCCAGCAGTCCGGCTGATACGCAGTATTTT,CASSPADTQYF
TRBV5-1,.,TRBD2,TRBJ2-3,TGCGCCAGCAGCTCGACGACTAGCGGAAGCACAGATACGCAGTATTTT,CASSSTTSGSTDTQYF
TRBV20-1,many,TRBD2,TRBJ2-1,TGCAGTGCTAGAGATCCCCAGCGGGGGGGCGATGAGCAGTTCTTC,CSARDPQRGGDEQFF
TRBV10-1,few,.,TRBJ1-1,TGCGCCAGCAGTCCCGGGAATCCATCCGTCGCTGAAGCTTTCTTT,CASSPGNPSVAEAFF
TRBV5-4,.,TRBD2,TRBJ2-1,TGTGCCAGCAGCCCCGGACTAGCGGGGGGCCCTGGATACAATGAGCAGTTCTTC,CASSPGLAGGPGYNEQFF
TRBV20-1,few,TRBD2,TRBJ2-7,TGCAGTGCTAGAGATCCCCTAGCGGGGAGCTCCTACGAGCAGTACTTC,CSARDPLAGSSYEQYF
TRBV2,.,.,TRBJ1-4,TGTGCCAGCAGTTACAGGGCGGCGGGAGAAAAACTGTTTTTT,CASSYRAAGEKLFF
TRBV28,.,.,TRBJ1-4,TGTGCCAGCAGTTTATCTGCCGGGGCGGGTGAAAAACTGTTTTTT,CASSLSAGAGEKLFF
TRBV4-3,.,.,TRBJ1-2,TGCGCCAGCAGCCAAGAAACAGGTTTCAATGGCTACACCTTC,CASSQETGFNGYTF
TRBV24-1,.,TRBD1,TRBJ2-5,TGTGCCACCAGTGATCCCAACAGGGGGGCAGCTTTCCAAGAGACCCAGTACTTC,CATSDPNRGAAFQETQYF
TRBV6-5,many,.,TRBJ2-1,TGTGCCAGCAGTCGCACCTACAATGAGCAGTTCTTC,CASSRTYNEQFF
TRBV27,few,.,TRBJ2-3,TGTGCCAGCAGTTCGCCACAGGCCCCTCATACGCAGTATTTT,CASSSPQAPHTQYF
TRBV10-2,.,.,TRBJ2-1,TGCGCCAGCAGTGAGCTAGACAGCTACAATGAGCAGTTCTTC,CASSELDSYNEQFF
TRBV24-1,.,TRBD2,TRBJ2-1,TGTGCCACCAGACCGACTAGCGGGAGCCGTGATGAGCAGTTCTTC,CATRPTSGSRDEQFF
TRBV6-5,.,TRBD1,TRBJ2-5,TGTGCCAGCAGTTATAATGTGGGGACAGGGGGTCTCGGAACCCAGTACTTC,CASSYNVGTGGLGTQYF
TRBV12-3/TRBV12-4,.,.,TRBJ1-5,TGTGCCAGCAGTTTATGGGATGGGGGCGATCAGCCCCAGCATTTT,CASSLWDGGDQPQHF
TRBV18,few,.,TRBJ2-1,TGTGCCAGCTCCCCCAAACAGTACAATGAGCAGTTCTTC,CASSPKQYNEQFF
TRBV4-3,few,.,TRBJ2-1,TGCGCCAGCAGCCAGGATACCTGGCCCAATTACAATGAGCAGTTCTTC,CASSQDTWPNYNEQFF
TRBV4-3,few,.,TRBJ1-5,TGCGCCAGCAGCCAGGCCCCCGGGGGGCTCGTTAGCAATCAGCCCCAGCATTTT,CASSQAPGGLVSNQPQHF
TRBV7-9,.,.,TRBJ2-5,TGTGCCAGCGTCCTTAACCAAGAGACCCAGTACTTC,CASVLNQETQYF
TRBV4-3,.,.,TRBJ1-1,TGCGCCAGCAGCTTGTCAGCTGGGGGTTTTACTGAAGCTTTCTTT,CASSLSAGGFTEAFF
TRBV5-1,many,.,TRBJ1-1,TGCGCCAGCAGCGACCAATCGAACACTGAAGCTTTCTTT,CASSDQSNTEAFF
TRBV7-2,.,.,TRBJ2-1,TGTGCCAGCAGTATCTGCAATGAGCAGTTCTTC,CASSICNEQFF
TRBV10-3,few,.,TRBJ1-1,TGTGCCATCAGTGAATCCGGGACGAACACTGAAGCTTTCTTT,CAISESGTNTEAFF
TRBV12-3/TRBV12-4,many,TRBD2,TRBJ2-4,TGTGCCAGCAGTCCGGGACTAGTCGGAAACATTCAGTACTTC,CASSPGLVGNIQYF
TRBV11-2,few,TRBD1,TRBJ1-3,TGTGCCAGCAGCTCTAAGATAATGGGACAGGGGTCTGGAAACACCATATATTTT,CASSSKIMGQGSGNTIYF
TRBV12-5,few,TRBD1,TRBJ1-1,TGTGCTAGTGGTTTGACAGGGGGCTCGGTTGAAGCTTTCTTT,CASGLTGGSVEAFF